The 29 T cell receptor beta chains in this list originate from one sample, sequenced in a study of T cell changes during pregnancy in multiple sclerosis. Produced via immunoSEQ multiplex PCR; TCRdb's table is partial and in-frame only. This sample carries around 21,000 clones, less than 90% of them seen once, and the ten largest clones take less than 20%. This specimen was CD8+ T cells from peripheral blood mononuclear cells, taken after pregnancy. The receptors originated from a female donor in good health, enrolled as a control in a pregnancy study.

The sample holds many counts of this clone. This chain uses TRBV5-1 with TRBJ2-5; D remains unclear. The CDR3 contains 15 residues. V lost 2 bases and J 2 bases, leaving 13 bases between the germline ends. Germline CDR1 reads SGHRS; CDR2 reads YFSETQ. CDR3 residues: CASSLGDSAQETQYF. The DNA for the CDR3 is TGCGCCAGCAGCTTAGGCGACTCAGCTCAAGAGACCCAGTACTTC.

This chain uses TRBV30 with TRBJ2-1; no reliable D call. There are 13 residues in the CDR3. Germline lookup yields CDR1 GTSNPN and CDR2 SVGIG (reference sequence). V was pared by 7 bases and J by 0 bases, with 10 bases between. The CDR3 loop reads CAFAKVSYNEQFF. CDR3 coding DNA: TGTGCCTTCGCTAAAGTCTCCTACAATGAGCAGTTCTTC. The full variable domain, its missing parts supplied by reference TRBV30 and TRBJ2-1, is SQTIHQWPATLVQPVGSPLSLECTVEGTSNPNLYWYRQAAGRGLQLLFYSVGIGQISSEVPQNLSASRPQDRQFILSSKKLLLSDSGFYLCAFAKVSYNEQFFGPGTRLTVL.

This clone appeared a single time. V gene TRBV7-9 combines with J gene TRBJ2-4; 13 positions match TRBD2. The germline V gene encodes CDR1 SEHNR and CDR2 FQNEAQ (reference sequence). The CDR3 extends over 16 amino acids. After removal of 5 bases from V and 8 bases from J, the junction contained 9 bases not matched to a gene. The CDR3 sequence: CASSPSGLAGLDIQYF. The CDR3 DNA is TGTGCCAGCAGCCCCTCGGGACTAGCGGGGCTGGACATTCAGTACTTC.

The CDR3 reads CASGTGVAYEQYF. In nucleotides, the CDR3 is TGTGCCTCCGGGACAGGGGTCGCCTACGAGCAGTACTTC. V usage is TRBV27 and J usage is TRBJ2-7; 10 bases line up with TRBD1. The CDR3 spans 13 residues. Germline CDR1 is MNHEY and CDR2 is SMNVEV (reference sequence). Trimming took 11 bases from V and 2 from J; bases not matched to a gene: 6.

The count of this clone is one. CDR3 sequence: CASSGPTSGTTDTQYF. CDR3 sequence (DNA): TGTGCCAGCAGTGGACCGACTAGCGGGACCACAGATACGCAGTATTTT. This chain links TRBV6-1 with TRBJ2-3, with 11 bases aligning to TRBD2. The CDR3 has 16 residues. From germline, CDR1 is MNHNS and CDR2 SASEGT. The junction had 5 bases not matched to a gene; V was cut back by 4 bases and J by 2 bases.

CDR3 sequence reads: CASRSEGNTGELFF. In DNA, the CDR3 is TGTGCCAGCAGATCTGAGGGTAACACCGGGGAGCTGTTTTTT. This chain uses TRBV7-9 with TRBJ2-2; the D gene is possibly TRBD2 (5 bases). The V gene lost 6 bases and the J gene lost 2 bases, with 10 bases spanning the gap. Germline assignment: CDR1 SEHNR and CDR2 FQNEAQ (reference sequence). CDR3 length: 14 amino acids.

The chain recombines TRBV5-4 with TRBJ1-1, with TRBD1 as a possible D gene (5 bases). Germline V CDR1 and CDR2: SGHNT, YYREEE (reference sequence). The CDR3 runs 17 residues. V dropped 0 bases and J dropped 0 bases, with 15 bases sitting between them. CDR3 protein: CASSLGAGPTMNTEAFF. CDR3 bases: TGTGCCAGCAGCTTGGGGGCGGGGCCAACGATGAACACTGAAGCTTTCTTT.

The chain links TRBV7-6 to TRBJ1-1, with a weak D call TRBD1 (5 bases). CDR3 length: 13 amino acids. The germline gives CDR1 SGHVS, CDR2 FNYEAQ. With 1 base removed from V and 4 bases from J, the gap between germline ends came to 7 bases. CDR3: CASSLGGGTEAFF. CDR3 coding DNA: TGTGCCAGCAGCTTAGGGGGCGGCACTGAAGCTTTCTTT.

The genes are TRBV2 and TRBJ2-7; the match to TRBD1 covers 8 bases. The CDR3 is made up of 13 amino acids. Germline values: CDR1 SNHLY, CDR2 FYNNEI. The V segment lost 6 bases and the J segment 5 bases; nucleotides outside the gene matches: 6. For the CDR3, the DNA is TGTGCCAGCAGGTGGACAGGGATGGACGAGCAGTACTTC. Its translation is CASRWTGMDEQYF.

The chain couples TRBV4-2 to TRBJ2-1, with D hard to call. The CDR3 runs 15 residues. Trimming took 0 bases from V and 8 from J, leaving 14 bases between them. Germline V CDR1 and CDR2: LGHNA, YNFKEQ. The CDR3 spells CASSQDPGSWDEQFF. In DNA, the CDR3 is TGTGCCAGCAGCCAAGATCCAGGTAGTTGGGATGAGCAGTTCTTC.

This chain connects TRBV18 to TRBJ2-3; the D gene is possibly TRBD1 (6 bases). Trimming removed 4 bases from V and 0 bases from J, with 20 bases in between. Germline V gene lookup returns CDR1 KGHSH and CDR2 LQKENI. This CDR3 region has 18 residues. In nucleotides, the CDR3 is TGTGCCAGCTCACACCCACCTAGGACAGAACATAGCACAGATACGCAGTATTTT. It encodes CASSHPPRTEHSTDTQYF.

This clone occurred once. The chain combines TRBV27 with TRBJ2-3, with TRBD1 identical over 8 bases. The V gene's germline CDR1 is MNHEY and CDR2 SMNVEV (reference sequence). The CDR3 spans 16 residues. The junction had 9 bases not matched to a gene; V was cut back by 5 bases and J by 2 bases. The CDR3 reads CASSTDRTGLTDTQYF. DNA for the CDR3: TGTGCCAGCAGTACGGACCGGACAGGGCTCACAGATACGCAGTATTTT.

The chain recombines TRBV6-5 with TRBJ2-5; the match to TRBD2 covers 8 bases. The CDR3 is made up of 15 amino acids. With 8 bases clipped from V and 1 base from J, the junction kept 9 bases outside the gene matches. Germline V gene lookup returns CDR1 MNHEY and CDR2 SVGAGI. In DNA form, the CDR3 reads TGTGCCAGCCATTCCGCGGGAGGTGTCCAAGAGACCCAGTACTTC. This sequence encodes CASHSAGGVQETQYF.

CDR3 residues: CASSQAGSHTEAFF. The CDR3 DNA reads as TGTGCCAGCAGCCAAGCAGGGTCACACACTGAAGCTTTCTTT. This sequence joins TRBV14 and TRBJ1-1; tentative D call: TRBD1 (5 bases). From germline, CDR1 is SGHDN and CDR2 FVKESK. CDR3 size: 14 residues. Deletions cut 1 base from V and 3 bases from J, with 9 bases between.

The V gene is TRBV5-1, the J gene TRBJ2-7; 9 positions match TRBD2. CDR3 size: 15 residues. Germline CDR1 and CDR2: SGHRS and YFSETQ. Unmatched junction bases numbered 7, after V lost 2 bases and J lost 4 bases. The CDR3 DNA reads TGCGCCAGCAGCTTCTCTAGCGGGATTGAATACGAGCAGTACTTC. Translating gives CASSFSSGIEYEQYF.

The V gene is TRBV5-6, the J gene TRBJ2-5; perhaps TRBD1 as D (5 bases). The CDR3 spans 14 residues. Germline V gene data show CDR1 as SGHDT and CDR2 as YYEEEE. The germline V and J ends were trimmed by 1 base and 2 bases, with 9 bases remaining between them. CDR3 DNA sequence: TGTGCCAGCAGCTTGCGACAGAGACAAGAGACCCAGTACTTC. Amino acid sequence: CASSLRQRQETQYF. The whole variable domain, remainder taken from reference TRBV5-6 and TRBJ2-5, is DAGVTQSPTHLIKTRGQQVTLRCSPKSGHDTVSWYQQALGQGPQFIFQYYEEEERQRGNFPDRFSGHQFPNYSSELNVNALLLGDSALYLCASSLRQRQETQYFGPGTRLLVL.

CDR3 bases: TGTGCCAGCAGCCTAACAGATACGCAGTATTTT. Translation: CASSLTDTQYF. V is TRBV5-6 and J is TRBJ2-3, with D unclear. CDR1 is SGHDT, CDR2 YYEEEE, per germline. CDR3 length: 11 residues. V gave up 4 bases and J gave up 3 bases, with 3 bases separating them.

V usage is TRBV7-9 and J usage is TRBJ1-2; D ambiguous. V shed 4 bases and J shed 3 bases, with 12 bases lying between them. From germline, CDR1 is SEHNR and CDR2 FQNEAQ (reference sequence). This CDR3 is built from 14 residues. CDR3 nucleotides: TGTGCCAGCAGCTCCGACGCGCGGGACTATGGCTACACCTTC. Protein sequence: CASSSDARDYGYTF.

By proportion, this clone is medium-sized. This chain uses TRBV30 with TRBJ2-2, with 10 bases lining up with TRBD2. The germline gives CDR1 GTSNPN, CDR2 SVGIG (reference sequence). This CDR3 contains 16 residues. The CDR3 region is CASVGLAGDNTGELFF. The CDR3 DNA is TGTGCTTCAGTCGGCCTAGCGGGGGACAACACCGGGGAGCTGTTTTTT.

This chain connects TRBV27 to TRBJ1-5; D may be TRBD1 (6 bases). CDR3 length equals 14 residues. Trimming left V 8 bases short and J 1 base short, with 12 bases between. Germline V gene data show CDR1 as MNHEY and CDR2 as SMNVEV (reference sequence). The CDR3 loop is CASGPRGSNQPQHF. CDR3 nucleotides: TGTGCCAGCGGCCCTAGGGGGAGCAATCAGCCCCAGCATTTT.

The chain uses TRBV5-6 and TRBJ1-2, with 8 bases fitting TRBD1. The V segment lost 4 bases and the J segment 5 bases; nucleotides outside the gene matches: 7. Germline CDR1 and CDR2: SGHDT and YYEEEE. This CDR3 spans 14 amino acids. CDR3 in DNA: TGTGCCAGCAGCGGTACAGGGGGACGGTATGGCTACACCTTC. This gives the protein CASSGTGGRYGYTF.

This sequence joins TRBV20-1 and TRBJ1-2, with D unclear. CDR3 length equals 10 residues. The V gene lost 4 bases and the J gene lost 5 bases, with 5 bases spanning the gap. Looked up from germline, CDR1 is DFQATT and CDR2 is SNEGSKA (reference sequence). CDR3 sequence reads: CSATGYGYTF. CDR3 DNA: TGCAGTGCTACCGGTTATGGCTACACCTTC.

The J gene is TRBJ2-1, the V gene TRBV7-9; 7 nucleotides line up with TRBD2. The CDR3 length is 12 residues. V lost 6 bases and J lost 7; bases outside the gene matches: 3. Germline V CDR1 and CDR2: SEHNR, FQNEAQ (reference sequence). The CDR3 bases are TGTGCCAGCAGTTCCGGGGGGAATGAGCAGTTCTTC. Amino acid sequence: CASSSGGNEQFF.

This rearrangement joins TRBV29-1 to TRBJ2-5, with 7 bases that match TRBD1. The DNA end is a closer match to TRBJ2-7, so the J assignment may be wrong. CDR3 size: 15 residues. Germline loops: CDR1 SQVTM, CDR2 ANQGSEA. The CDR3 is CSVASPQGMSYEQYF. The CDR3 nucleotides are TGCAGCGTTGCTTCCCCACAGGGGATGTCCTACGAGCAGTACTTC.

This clone was picked up a small number of times. The rearrangement uses TRBV29-1 and TRBJ1-2; 9 bases align to TRBD1. The V gene's germline CDR1 is SQVTM and CDR2 ANQGSEA. Losses at the gene ends were 7 bases for V and 4 bases for J; bases not matched to a gene: 13. This CDR3 has 15 amino acids. The CDR3 region is CSAPLWDRETYGYTF. Written as DNA, the CDR3 is TGCAGCGCACCCCTGTGGGACAGGGAGACCTATGGCTACACCTTC.

This chain uses TRBV13 with TRBJ1-4, with D perhaps TRBD1 (5 bases). Germline V gives CDR1 PRHDT, CDR2 FYEKMQ (reference sequence). Trimming removed 5 bases from V and 1 base from J, with 20 bases in between. CDR3 length: 18 residues. CDR3 loop: CASSTRDELEGTNEKLFF. CDR3 DNA: TGTGCCAGCAGCACCCGGGACGAGCTGGAGGGAACTAATGAAAAACTGTTTTTT.

This chain links TRBV18 with TRBJ2-5; no reliable D call. CDR3 length equals 12 residues. Germline V gene sequence: CDR1 KGHSH, CDR2 LQKENI. V was shortened by 2 bases and J by 4 bases, with 5 bases between the two germline ends. The CDR3 here is CASSPLSETQYF. The CDR3 nucleotides read TGTGCCAGCTCACCATTATCAGAGACCCAGTACTTC.

In this sample, this clone turned up a few times. The chain is built from TRBV4-3 and TRBJ2-2; the D gene is possibly TRBD1 (6 bases). The V and J ends lost 2 bases and 2 bases respectively, with 15 bases between them. The length of the CDR3 is 17 residues. CDR1 and CDR2 (germline): LGHNA, YSLEER. CDR3 residues: CASSQPAGTPNTGELFF. The CDR3 DNA is TGCGCCAGCAGCCAACCCGCCGGGACACCAAACACCGGGGAGCTGTTTTTT.

The J gene is TRBJ2-3, the V gene TRBV7-8; 10 nucleotides match TRBD2. The CDR3 runs to 18 residues. Germline lookup yields CDR1 SGHVS and CDR2 FQNEAQ. J gave up 6 bases and V 2 bases, and 14 bases lay outside the gene matches. The CDR3 loop reads CASSLNRVRLAGVDTQYF. CDR3 sequence (DNA): TGTGCCAGCAGCTTAAATAGGGTACGGCTAGCGGGGGTGGATACGCAGTATTTT.